A selection of T cell receptor beta chains follows, all from one sample in a study of vaccination and CD4 T cells after COVID-19. A single record per CDR3 protein comes from TCRdb applying MiXCR to the PCR reads. The sample lists 15,000 to 20,000 distinct CDR3 sequences; around 52% were seen once. For these TCRs, the target antigens are not known. The sample consisted of CD4+ T cells from blood, cultured in vitro, taken about 7 months after SARS-CoV-2 vaccination. The receptors were gathered from a human donor who had recovered from COVID-19. CDR3s include the opening cysteine and the closing phenylalanine or tryptophan. A D gene is named only where the DNA matches it firmly. Rows give clone size only sometimes, using once, few, many, or a class for an expanded clone.

TRBJ1-1,TRBV4-2,TRBD1,15,.,CASSPGDSMNTEAFF,TGTGCCAGCAGCCCGGGGGACAGCATGAACACTGAAGCTTTCTTT
TRBJ2-5,TRBV6-5,.,14,.,CASSYRGGRETQYF,TGTGCCAGCAGTTATAGGGGGGGCCGGGAGACCCAGTACTTC
TRBJ2-5,TRBV18,.,13,once,CASSPPTHETQYF,TGTGCCAGCTCACCACCGACTCATGAGACCCAGTACTTC
TRBJ2-7,TRBV20-1,.,14,.,CSAQRTGVGYEQYF,TGCAGTGCTCAGAGGACGGGGGTTGGCTACGAGCAGTACTTC
TRBJ1-6,TRBV20-1,.,12,.,CSAQTGNSPLHF,TGCAGTGCCCAAACAGGGAATTCACCCCTCCACTTT
TRBJ1-2,TRBV6-5,.,16,.,CASSYSRGRRSYGYTF,TGTGCCAGCAGTTACAGTCGGGGCAGAAGGAGCTATGGCTACACCTTC
TRBJ2-7,TRBV2,.,14,.,CASSEIASVYEQYF,TGTGCCAGCAGTGAAATCGCTAGCGTCTACGAGCAGTACTTC
TRBJ1-1,TRBV2,TRBD1,14,.,CASSGSYRTGEAFF,TGTGCCAGCAGTGGGTCATACAGGACAGGGGAAGCTTTCTTT
TRBJ1-1,TRBV6-5,.,13,.,CASSYSKGTEAFF,TGTGCCAGCAGTTACTCGAAGGGAACTGAAGCTTTCTTT
TRBJ1-1,TRBV20-1,.,13,.,CSAHRVRDTEAFF,TGCAGTGCTCATCGCGTTAGGGACACTGAAGCTTTCTTT
TRBJ2-5,TRBV7-7,TRBD1,16,.,CASSQGTGATQETQYF,TGTGCTAGCAGCCAAGGGACAGGGGCCACTCAAGAGACCCAGTACTTC
TRBJ2-2,TRBV6-1,.,16,.,CASSHRQALDTGELFF,TGTGCCAGCAGCCATAGACAGGCTTTGGACACCGGGGAGCTGTTTTTT
TRBJ1-2,TRBV6-5,TRBD1,15,.,CASSYSSGGIYGYTF,TGTGCCAGCAGTTACTCGTCAGGGGGGATATATGGCTACACCTTC
TRBJ1-1,TRBV7-3,TRBD1,13,.,CASSPQGGTEAFF,TGTGCCAGCAGCCCTCAGGGGGGCACTGAAGCTTTCTTT
TRBJ2-1,TRBV7-2,TRBD2,14,.,CASSRGLAGNEQFF,TGTGCCAGCAGCCGAGGACTAGCGGGGAATGAGCAGTTCTTC
TRBJ2-7,TRBV5-8,.,16,.,CASSQGSSTGSYEQYF,TGTGCCAGCAGCCAAGGGTCGTCCACGGGGTCCTACGAGCAGTACTTC
TRBJ1-1,TRBV20-1,.,13,.,CSARGGMNTEAFF,TGCAGTGCTAGGGGGGGAATGAACACTGAAGCTTTCTTT
TRBJ1-1,TRBV11-3,.,12,.,CASSSTGLLAFF,TGTGCCAGCAGCTCCACAGGGTTGTTGGCTTTCTTT
TRBJ2-7,TRBV11-3,TRBD2,14,few,CASSRLGLAYEQYF,TGTGCCAGCTCGAGGTTAGGACTAGCCTACGAGCAGTACTTC
TRBJ2-3,TRBV7-2,TRBD2,17,few,CASSFLPTGGRADTQYF,TGTGCCAGCAGCTTCCTACCAACGGGCGGGAGGGCAGATACGCAGTATTTT
TRBJ1-1,TRBV6-1,.,12,.,CASRHSTGEAFF,TGTGCCAGCAGACATTCGACAGGCGAAGCTTTCTTT
TRBJ2-2,TRBV27,.,15,few,CASSLKAANTGELFF,TGTGCCAGCAGTTTAAAAGCGGCGAACACCGGGGAGCTGTTTTTT
TRBJ1-2,TRBV19,TRBD1,15,.,CASRPRQGDISGYTF,TGTGCCAGTAGACCTAGACAGGGTGATATTTCGGGCTACACCTTC
TRBJ2-3,TRBV6-2/TRBV6-3,TRBD2,14,.,CASVRAGGTDTQYF,TGTGCCAGCGTACGGGCGGGGGGAACAGATACGCAGTATTTT
TRBJ2-1,TRBV7-2,TRBD2,14,.,CASSKGLADNEQFF,TGTGCCAGCAGCAAGGGACTAGCGGACAATGAGCAGTTCTTC
TRBJ2-7,TRBV7-2,TRBD2,15,.,CASSLKKRGAYEQYF,TGTGCCAGCAGCTTAAAAAAGCGGGGGGCCTACGAGCAGTACTTC
TRBJ2-3,TRBV6-5,TRBD1,15,.,CASSSDRTGPDTQYF,TGTGCCAGCAGTTCCGACAGGACAGGGCCAGATACGCAGTATTTT
TRBJ2-2,TRBV24-1,.,14,.,CATAGQSNTGELFF,TGTGCCACTGCGGGACAGTCGAACACCGGGGAGCTGTTTTTT